The 29 T cell receptor beta chains given below trace back to one sample, sequenced in a study of T cells in Graves' hyperthyroidism and ophthalmopathy. It was RNA transcripts that yielded the amplified TCR beta CDR3 regions. HTBI primers were the set used in a first-round RT-PCR of the TCR CDR3. TCRdb independently ran MiXCR on the multiplex PCR reads; one entry per CDR3 protein. Altogether roughly 420,000 distinct CDR3 sequences are present, around 16% being singletons, with the ten largest covering roughly 13%. Material: blood. The source of these receptors is a woman aged 18-29 years with Graves' hyperthyroidism.

At least ten counts were recorded for this clonotype. The chain joins TRBV28 to TRBJ1-5; no firm D call. This CDR3 has 14 amino acids. Deletions cut 2 bases from V and 1 base from J, with 6 bases between. Germline V lookup: CDR1 MDHEN, CDR2 SYDVKM. CDR3: CASSLNPSNQPQHF. CDR3 nucleotides: TGTGCCAGCAGTTTAAATCCCAGCAATCAGCCCCAGCATTTT.

J is TRBJ2-2 and V is TRBV5-1; TRBD1 agrees at 11 bases. J gave up 8 bases and V 3 bases, and 9 bases lay outside the gene matches. CDR1 and CDR2 from the germline V gene are SGHRS and YFSETQ. This CDR3 has 16 amino acids. CDR3 nucleotides: TGCGCCAGCAGCTCAGGACAGGGGGCGCTTCCGGGGGAGCTGTTTTTT. Translated: CASSSGQGALPGELFF.

This chain uses TRBV4-1 with TRBJ1-2; D gene unclear. Germline-derived CDR1 and CDR2 are MGHRA and YSYEKL. The CDR3 sequence is 17 residues long. V was shortened by 0 bases and J by 2 bases, with 16 bases between the two germline ends. CDR3 coding DNA: TGCGCCAGCAGCCAAGATTTAAGGGCAGAGATAAACTATGGCTACACCTTC. Translation: CASSQDLRAEINYGYTF.

The table lists this clonotype with many counts. This chain links TRBV20-1 with TRBJ1-2, with 9 bases aligning to TRBD1. The germline V gene encodes CDR1 DFQATT and CDR2 SNEGSKA (reference sequence). J gave up 13 bases and V 6 bases, and 9 bases lay outside the gene matches. The length of the CDR3 is 11 residues. The CDR3, as DNA: TGCAGTGCAGACTATCGGACAGGGGCCACCTTC. This encodes CSADYRTGATF.

At least ten counts were recorded for this clonotype. The chain has TRBV19 and TRBJ2-7; D might be TRBD2 (6 bases). The CDR3 covers 14 residues. Trimming left V 3 bases short and J 1 base short, with 10 bases between. CDR1 and CDR2 (germline): LNHDA, SQIVND (reference sequence). Here the CDR3 reads CASSMSGRSYEQYF. The CDR3 nucleotides are TGTGCCAGTAGTATGAGTGGGAGGTCCTACGAGCAGTACTTC.

The chain carries TRBV28 and TRBJ1-3; TRBD1 is a possible D gene (5 bases). CDR3 length equals 15 residues. The germline gives CDR1 MDHEN, CDR2 SYDVKM. V was clipped by 0 bases and J by 4 bases, with 10 bases between them. The CDR3 coding sequence is TGTGCCAGCAGTTTATGGGGGCTGGAGGGAAACACCATATATTTT. Translated, it gives CASSLWGLEGNTIYF.

This clonotype was seen many times. The chain links TRBV20-1 to TRBJ2-3; 11 bases map to TRBD2. Germline lookup yields CDR1 DFQATT and CDR2 SNEGSKA (reference sequence). The CDR3 loop spans 15 amino acids. V was clipped by 3 bases and J by 7 bases; unmatched bases: 9. CDR3 in amino acids: CSARFSGRAINTQYF. DNA of the CDR3: TGCAGTGCTAGGTTTAGCGGGAGGGCCATAAATACGCAGTATTTT.

This clonotype was seen a few times. V is TRBV10-2 and J is TRBJ2-3; no definite D call. This CDR3 contains 14 residues. With 4 bases removed from V and 0 bases from J, the gap between germline ends came to 8 bases. Germline loops: CDR1 WSHSY, CDR2 SAAADI. In DNA form, the CDR3 reads TGCGCCAGCAGTGCCCAGAAGAGCACAGATACGCAGTATTTT. Amino acid sequence: CASSAQKSTDTQYF.

This clonotype was observed many times. The rearrangement links TRBV7-2 to TRBJ2-3; D is undetermined. This CDR3 spans 12 amino acids. The germline V gene has CDR1 SGHTA and CDR2 FQGNSA. Trimming pared 0 bases from V and 8 bases from J, leaving 6 bases between. CDR3 protein: CASSLAARTQYF. The DNA of the CDR3 is TGTGCCAGCAGCTTAGCGGCTCGTACGCAGTATTTT.

This clonotype showed up many times. V gene TRBV28 combines with J gene TRBJ2-7; 9 bases map to TRBD1. V was clipped by 6 bases and J by 9 bases; unmatched bases: 18. CDR1 is MDHEN and CDR2 is SYDVKM in the germline V gene. The CDR3 is made up of 16 amino acids. CDR3 in amino acids: CASRAQPGQGFIRQYF. For the CDR3, the DNA is TGTGCCAGCAGGGCCCAGCCGGGACAGGGTTTCATTCGGCAGTACTTC.

On this clonotype: The conserved final phenylalanine or tryptophan is absent from the CDR3, which likely points to a read error. The chain combines TRBV10-3 with TRBJ2-5, with 10 bases identical to TRBD1. V lost 6 bases to trimming and J lost 2 bases; unmatched junction nucleotides: 6. The CDR3 runs 15 residues. CDR1 and CDR2 (germline): ENHRY, SYGVKD. For the CDR3, the DNA is TGTGCCATCAGGGCGGGGACAGGGGTTCAAGAGACCCAGTACCTC. It yields the protein CAIRAGTGVQETQYL.

This clonotype was picked up many times. The rearrangement uses TRBV5-5 and TRBJ1-1; D not certain. This CDR3 has 13 amino acids. CDR1 and CDR2 (germline): SGHKS, YYEKEE (reference sequence). V lost 3 bases to trimming and J lost 0 bases, with 6 bases between them. CDR3 coding DNA: TGTGCCAGCAGCTGGGCCATGAACACTGAAGCTTTCTTT. This translates into CASSWAMNTEAFF.

This clonotype has a count of ten or more. This chain connects TRBV6-1 to TRBJ1-2; 8 bases agree with TRBD1. The ends lost 5 bases at V and 8 bases at J; junction bases unmatched: 7. The CDR3 length is 13 residues. Germline V gene lookup returns CDR1 MNHNS and CDR2 SASEGT. CDR3 protein: CASSRQGAGGYTF. CDR3 nucleotide sequence: TGTGCCAGCAGTCGTCAGGGGGCGGGCGGCTACACCTTC.

This clonotype was recorded many times. The rearrangement uses TRBV2 and TRBJ2-1; 12 bases line up with TRBD2. V was pared by 2 bases and J by 6 bases, with 2 bases of the junction left unmatched. CDR1 is SNHLY, CDR2 FYNNEI, per germline. The CDR3 is 15 amino acids. CDR3 sequence reads: CASSERTSGINEQFF. CDR3 DNA: TGTGCCAGCAGTGAAAGGACTAGCGGGATCAATGAGCAGTTCTTC. Full variable domain (remainder filled in from reference TRBV2 and TRBJ2-1): EPEVTQTPSHQVTQMGQEVILRCVPISNHLYFYWYRQILGQKVEFLVSFYNNEISEKSEIFDDQFSVERPDGSNFTLKIRSTKLEDSAMYFCASSERTSGINEQFFGPGTRLTVL.

This clonotype was counted a few times. The chain combines TRBV27 with TRBJ2-3, with 12 nucleotides matching TRBD2. This CDR3 has 14 residues. Trimming removed 5 bases from V and 5 bases from J; junction bases left unmatched: 2. In germline, CDR1 is MNHEY, CDR2 SMNVEV (reference sequence). This chain's CDR3 is CASSRTSGKDTQYF. CDR3 bases: TGTGCCAGCAGTCGGACTAGCGGGAAAGATACGCAGTATTTT.

This clonotype came up a few times. The CDR3 DNA reads as TGCGCCAGCAGCACATCCCTCGCATCGGCGGGAGGAAACTACGAGCAGTACTTC. This sequence encodes CASSTSLASAGGNYEQYF. The chain recombines TRBV5-1 with TRBJ2-7; 8 positions match TRBD2. The trim removed 4 bases at V and 3 bases at J, leaving 18 bases unmatched. This CDR3 is 18 amino acids long. CDR1 and CDR2 from the germline V gene are SGHRS and YFSETQ. Supplemented by reference TRBV5-1 and TRBJ2-7, the full variable domain reads KAGVTQTPRYLIKTRGQQVTLSCSPISGHRSVSWYQQTPGQGLQFLFEYFSETQRNKGNFPGRFSGRQFSNSRSEMNVSTLELGDSALYLCASSTSLASAGGNYEQYFGPGTRLTVT.

This clonotype was recorded many times. The rearrangement joins TRBV11-2 to TRBJ2-7; either TRBD1 or TRBD2 may supply D (5 bases each). Trimming stripped 5 bases from V and 6 bases from J, with 26 bases between. Germline V gene data show CDR1 as SGHAT and CDR2 as FQNNGV. The CDR3 contains 17 residues. CDR3 coding DNA: TGTGCCAGCAGCCGATTGACGGGGACGCTATTCTGGGGCGAGCAGTACTTC. It encodes CASSRLTGTLFWGEQYF.

The genes are TRBV7-2 and TRBJ1-2; TRBD1 matches 7 bases. Losses at the gene ends were 2 bases for V and 8 bases for J; bases not matched to a gene: 17. This CDR3 is built from 17 residues. Per germline, CDR1 SGHTA and CDR2 FQGNSA. In DNA form, the CDR3 reads TGTGCCAGCAGCTTAAGGGGGCGGCAGGGGAGCACGGAAGGCTACACCTTC. This encodes CASSLRGRQGSTEGYTF.

The table lists this clonotype with many counts. V is TRBV20-1 and J is TRBJ2-7, with TRBD1 identical over 7 bases. CDR1 and CDR2 from the germline V gene are DFQATT and SNEGSKA (reference sequence). J gave up 3 bases and V 6 bases, and 5 bases lay outside the gene matches. The CDR3 has 12 amino acids. CDR3 DNA sequence: TGCAGTGCCCGGACAGGCATCTACGAGCAGTACTTC. This translates into CSARTGIYEQYF.

There are a few counts of this clonotype. The chain recombines TRBV9 with TRBJ2-1, with TRBD1 as a possible D gene (5 bases). CDR1 SGDLS and CDR2 YYNGEE come from the germline V gene. The CDR3 is made up of 16 amino acids. The V end was cut by 0 bases, the J end by 8 bases, with 18 bases between. CDR3 coding DNA: TGTGCCAGCAGCGTAGGCAGGGAAAAGGGCCTCGATGAGCAGTTCTTC. Translated, it gives CASSVGREKGLDEQFF. The full variable domain, its missing parts supplied by reference TRBV9 and TRBJ2-1, is DSGVTQTPKHLITATGQRVTLRCSPRSGDLSVYWYQQSLDQGLQFLIQYYNGEERAKGNILERFSAQQFPDLHSELNLSSLELGDSALYFCASSVGREKGLDEQFFGPGTRLTVL.

This clonotype has a handful of counts. This chain connects TRBV2 to TRBJ2-6, with no clear D. The germline V and J ends were trimmed by 7 bases and 2 bases, with 9 bases remaining between them. Germline-derived CDR1 and CDR2 are SNHLY and FYNNEI. The CDR3 length is 14 residues. The CDR3 nucleotides read TGTGCCAGCACGCTACCGACTGGGGCCAACGTCCTGACTTTC. This sequence encodes CASTLPTGANVLTF.

The chain links TRBV18 to TRBJ2-6, with no clear D. From germline, CDR1 is KGHSH and CDR2 LQKENI. There are 15 residues in the CDR3. The V end was cut by 2 bases, the J end by 0 bases, with 5 bases between. DNA of the CDR3: TGTGCCAGCTCACCAATGATCTCTGGGGCCAACGTCCTGACTTTC. The encoded protein is CASSPMISGANVLTF.

The chain recombines TRBV2 with TRBJ1-5; TRBD1 is a possible D gene (6 bases). Trimming left V 8 bases short and J 6 bases short, with 20 bases between. The germline V gene encodes CDR1 SNHLY and CDR2 FYNNEI. The CDR3 consists of 15 residues. The CDR3 region has the DNA TGTGCCAGCGTCTTCGAGGGGGGCCTGGGTCAGCCCCAGCATTTT. It yields the protein CASVFEGGLGQPQHF.

At least ten counts were recorded for this clonotype. This chain links TRBV6-1 with TRBJ2-1, with 14 bases lining up with TRBD2. V lost 6 bases and J lost 6; bases outside the gene matches: 4. Germline loops: CDR1 MNHNS, CDR2 SASEGT. The CDR3 contains 15 residues. The CDR3 DNA reads as TGTGCCAGCAGCCACGGGACTAGCGGGGGCAATGAGCAGTTCTTC. This gives the protein CASSHGTSGGNEQFF.

This clonotype appeared many times. This chain connects TRBV15 to TRBJ2-5; perhaps TRBD2 as D (6 bases). The CDR3 has 15 residues. The germline V and J ends were trimmed by 8 bases and 5 bases, with 21 bases remaining between them. In germline, CDR1 is LNHNV, CDR2 YYDKDF (reference sequence). CDR3 sequence reads: CATCARRGVGETQYF. The CDR3 nucleotides are TGTGCCACCTGTGCGCGGCGCGGGGTCGGGGAGACCCAGTACTTC. The full variable domain, rest sourced from reference TRBV15 and TRBJ2-5, is DAMVIQNPRYQVTQFGKPVTLSCSQTLNHNVMYWYQQKSSQAPKLLFHYYDKDFNNEADTPDNFQSRRPNTSFCFLDIRSPGLGDTAMYLCATCARRGVGETQYFGPGTRLLVL.

This clonotype showed up many times. The V call is TRBV7-9, the J call TRBJ2-2, with 8 bases lining up with TRBD1. CDR3 length: 15 residues. Germline CDR1 SEHNR, CDR2 FQNEAQ (reference sequence). Losses at the gene ends were 3 bases for V and 4 bases for J; bases not matched to a gene: 4. CDR3 nucleotides: TGTGCCAGCAGCTTCGCAGGGGGCGGCACCGGGGAGCTGTTTTTT. This gives the protein CASSFAGGGTGELFF.

V gene TRBV18 combines with J gene TRBJ2-5; TRBD2 agrees at 7 bases. CDR3 length: 16 amino acids. Trimming at V came to 0 bases and at J to 4 bases, leaving 8 bases not matched to a gene. The germline CDR1 and CDR2 sequences are KGHSH and LQKENI. The CDR3 nucleotides are TGTGCCAGCTCACCACCCGAAGCGGGACGGGCAGAGACCCAGTACTTC. It codes for CASSPPEAGRAETQYF.

This clonotype appeared many times. The J gene is TRBJ2-7, the V gene TRBV20-1, with 9 bases lining up with TRBD2. The V gene's germline CDR1 is DFQATT and CDR2 SNEGSKA (reference sequence). Trimming cost V 6 bases and J 2 bases; bases outside gene matches: 11. This CDR3 spans 15 amino acids. The CDR3 here is CSAIWGGGDTYEQYF. The CDR3 region has the DNA TGCAGTGCCATATGGGGCGGGGGGGACACCTACGAGCAGTACTTC.

This clonotype was counted many times. The chain recombines TRBV12-3 or TRBV12-4 with TRBJ2-7; D is undetermined. This CDR3 region has 13 residues. V was trimmed by 1 base and J by 3 bases, leaving 7 bases between them. In DNA, the CDR3 is TGTGCCAGCAGTTTAGATGGCCTCTACGAGCAGTACTTC. This encodes CASSLDGLYEQYF.